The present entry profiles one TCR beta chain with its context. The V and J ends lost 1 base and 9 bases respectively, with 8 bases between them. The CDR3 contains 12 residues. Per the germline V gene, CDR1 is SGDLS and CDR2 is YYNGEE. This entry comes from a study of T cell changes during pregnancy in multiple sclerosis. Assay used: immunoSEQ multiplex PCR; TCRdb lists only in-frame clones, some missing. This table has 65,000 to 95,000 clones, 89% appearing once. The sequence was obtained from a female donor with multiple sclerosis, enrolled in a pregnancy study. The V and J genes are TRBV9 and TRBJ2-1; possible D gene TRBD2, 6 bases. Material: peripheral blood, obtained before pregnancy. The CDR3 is CASSVPGGEQFF. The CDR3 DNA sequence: TGTGCCAGCAGCGTACCCGGGGGTGAGCAGTTCTTC.